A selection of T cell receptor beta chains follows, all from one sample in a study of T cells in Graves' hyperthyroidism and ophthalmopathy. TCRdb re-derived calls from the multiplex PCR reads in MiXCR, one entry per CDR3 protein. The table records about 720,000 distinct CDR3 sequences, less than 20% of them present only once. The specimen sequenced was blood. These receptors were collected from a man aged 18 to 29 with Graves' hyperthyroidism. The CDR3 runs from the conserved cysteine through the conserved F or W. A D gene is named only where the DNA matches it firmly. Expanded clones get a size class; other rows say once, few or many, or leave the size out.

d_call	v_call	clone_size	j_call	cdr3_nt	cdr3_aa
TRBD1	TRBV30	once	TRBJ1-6	TGTGCCGCGACCACAGGGGTCGGGTCACCCCTCCACTTT	CAATTGVGSPLHF
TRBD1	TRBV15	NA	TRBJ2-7	TGTGCCACCAGCCGAGGGACAGCTAATCCCTACGAGCAGTACTTC	CATSRGTANPYEQYF
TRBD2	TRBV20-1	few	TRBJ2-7	TGCAGTGCTAGGCTGTCCGGGAGGGCCGGGTACGAGCAGTACTTC	CSARLSGRAGYEQYF
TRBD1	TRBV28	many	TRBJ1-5	TGTGCCAGCAAAACAGGGGGCCGGAGCAATCAGCCCCAGCATTTT	CASKTGGRSNQPQHF
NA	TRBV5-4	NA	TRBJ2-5	TGTGCCAGCAGCTTGGGCTCGGGAGAGGCGACCCAGTACTTC	CASSLGSGEATQYF
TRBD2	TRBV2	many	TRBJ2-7	TGTGCCTGCCTAGCGGCCTCCTACGAGCAGTACTTC	CACLAASYEQYF
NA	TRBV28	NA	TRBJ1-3	TGTGCCAGCAGTTTATTAGACGTAGGAAACACCATATATTTT	CASSLLDVGNTIYF
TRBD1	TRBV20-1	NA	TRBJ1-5	TGCAGTGCTAGGAGGACGGACAGGGCTTTTTTGGGCAATCAGCCCCAGCATTTT	CSARRTDRAFLGNQPQHF
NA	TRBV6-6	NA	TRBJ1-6	TGTGCCAGCAGTTACTCGGGGGCGAATAATTCACCCCTCCACTTT	CASSYSGANNSPLHF
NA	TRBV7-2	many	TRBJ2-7	TGTGCCAGCAGCGTGCGGGTCTCCTACGAGCAGTACTTC	CASSVRVSYEQYF
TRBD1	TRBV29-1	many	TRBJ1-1	TGCAGGGCAGGGGGAATGACTGAAGCTTTCTTT	CRAGGMTEAFF
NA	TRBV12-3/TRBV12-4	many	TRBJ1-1	TGTGCCAGCAGTCGGACAGACCTGAATACTGAAGCTTTCTTT	CASSRTDLNTEAFF
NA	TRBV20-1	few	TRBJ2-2	TGCAGTGCTAGAGATTGGCAAGGAGGAACCCGCGGTGGCACCGGGGAGCTGTTTTTT	CSARDWQGGTRGGTGELFF
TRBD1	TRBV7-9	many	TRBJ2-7	TGTGCCAGCAGCTCCCGGGACAGGAGCTCCTACGAGCAGTACTTC	CASSSRDRSSYEQYF
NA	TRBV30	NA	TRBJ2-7	TGTGCCTGGATCCCCCGGCTAGTGGGGAACTACGAGCAGTACTTC	CAWIPRLVGNYEQYF
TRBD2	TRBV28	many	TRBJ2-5	TGTGCCGCGGCGGGGGGGACCCAAGAGACCCAGTACTTC	CAAAGGTQETQYF
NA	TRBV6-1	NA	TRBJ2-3	TGTGCCAGCAGTTTTCTCCTTCAGGGGGGAGCCAAGCGGAATATCGACACAGATACGCAGTATTTT	CASSFLLQGGAKRNIDTDTQYF
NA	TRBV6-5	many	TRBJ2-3	TGTGCCAGCAGTTACACCATCGGGAGTACAGATACGCAGTATTTT	CASSYTIGSTDTQYF
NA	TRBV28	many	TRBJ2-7	TGTGCCAGCAGTCCTGACGCGTTATCCTACGAGCAGTACTTC	CASSPDALSYEQYF
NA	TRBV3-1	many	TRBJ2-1	TGTGCCAGCAGCCAAGGGAACCAGGGAGAGCAGTTCTTC	CASSQGNQGEQFF
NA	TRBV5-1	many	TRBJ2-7	TGCGCCAGCAGGGCGGGACAGCAATTCTACGAGCAGTACTTC	CASRAGQQFYEQYF
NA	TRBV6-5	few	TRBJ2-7	TGTGCCAGCAGTTTATCCCCAGCGGCAAACTACGAGCAGTACTTC	CASSLSPAANYEQYF
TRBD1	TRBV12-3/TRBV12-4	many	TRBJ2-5	TGTGCCAGCAGCTACGGGACAGCCTGGGAGACCCAGTACTTC	CASSYGTAWETQYF
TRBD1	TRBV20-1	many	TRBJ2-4	TGCAGTGCCATGGGACAGATTATAGCCAAAAACATTCAGTACTTC	CSAMGQIIAKNIQYF
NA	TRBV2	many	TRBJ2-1	TGTGCCAGCAGTGAATCGGCGATGGTTGAGCAGTTCTTC	CASSESAMVEQFF
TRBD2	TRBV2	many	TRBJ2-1	TGTGCCAGCAGGGGACTAGCGGATTCCTACAATGAGCAGTTCTTC	CASRGLADSYNEQFF
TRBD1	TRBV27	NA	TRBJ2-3	TGTGCCAGCAGCCTTGGCAGAGGGGGCGAATCGGGCACAGATACGCAGTATTTT	CASSLGRGGESGTDTQYF
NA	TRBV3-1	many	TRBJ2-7	TGTGCCAGCAGCCAAGTGGTAGGTAATCCCTCCTACGAGCAGTACTTC	CASSQVVGNPSYEQYF
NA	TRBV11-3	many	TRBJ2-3	TGTGCCAGCAGCTTTGAGACAGATACGCAGTATTTT	CASSFETDTQYF
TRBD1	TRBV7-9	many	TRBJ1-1	TGTGCCAGCATGGGTGACAGGGAGGATGAAGCTTTCTTT	CASMGDREDEAFF
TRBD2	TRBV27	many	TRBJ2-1	TGTGCCAGCGGCCCTAGCGGAAACTACAATGAGCAGTTCTTC	CASGPSGNYNEQFF
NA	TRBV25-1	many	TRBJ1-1	TGTGCCAGCAGTGAGACCCTCGGGGAGGCAGCTTTCTTT	CASSETLGEAAFF
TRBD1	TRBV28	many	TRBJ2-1	TGTGCCAGCAGTGTAGGGGGCGCAGGGCCTTACAATGAGCAGTTCTTC	CASSVGGAGPYNEQFF
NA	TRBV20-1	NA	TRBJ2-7	TGCAGTGCTACCTTTGGGACAGGCTACGGGGGGGAGCAGTACTTC	CSATFGTGYGGEQYF
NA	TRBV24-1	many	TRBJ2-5	TGTGCCACCAGTGAGAGCACTGCCAGCGGAGAACACCAAGAGACCCAGTACTTC	CATSESTASGEHQETQYF
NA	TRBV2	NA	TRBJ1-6	TGTGCCAGCAGTGAAACGGCTTCGGGATCACCCCTCCACTTT	CASSETASGSPLHF
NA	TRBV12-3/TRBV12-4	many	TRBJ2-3	TGTGCCTCGACGGAGCGGCTCACAGATACGCAGTATTTT	CASTERLTDTQYF
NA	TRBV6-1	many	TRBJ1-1	TGTGCCAGCAGCGATAGACCCGCCACTGAAGCTTTCTTT	CASSDRPATEAFF
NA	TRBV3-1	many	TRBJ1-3	TGTGCCAGCAGCCAAGAATGGGTTGCTGGAAACACCATATATTTT	CASSQEWVAGNTIYF
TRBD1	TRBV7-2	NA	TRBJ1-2	TGTGCCAGCAGCTCCCAAGCAGGGGGTAACTATGGCTACACCTTC	CASSSQAGGNYGYTF
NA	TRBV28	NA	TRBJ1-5	TGTGCCAGCAGTTTGAGGAGGCTAGATCAGCCCCAGCATTTT	CASSLRRLDQPQHF
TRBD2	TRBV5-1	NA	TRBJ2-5	TGCGCCAGCAGCCCTTCATCGTTTAGCGGGGGACAAGAGACCCAGTACTTC	CASSPSSFSGGQETQYF
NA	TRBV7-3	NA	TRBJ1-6	TGTGCCAGCTCCTCTACCTCTCCCGGGTCACCCCTCCACTTT	CASSSTSPGSPLHF
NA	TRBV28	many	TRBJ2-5	TGTGCCAGCAGAGGACAGCAGGTGGAGACCCAGTACTTC	CASRGQQVETQYF
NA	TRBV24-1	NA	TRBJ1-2	TGTGCCACCAGTGATTCACGGGGCGGCTATGGCTACACCTTC	CATSDSRGGYGYTF
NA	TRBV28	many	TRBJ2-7	TGTGCCAGCAGTCTAAGTGCCTACGAGCAGTACTTC	CASSLSAYEQYF
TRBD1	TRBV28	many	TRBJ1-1	TGTGCCAGCAGTCTACCCCGGACAGGGAACACTGAAGCTTTCTTT	CASSLPRTGNTEAFF
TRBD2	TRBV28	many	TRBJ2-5	TGTGCCAGCAGACCCTCTAGCGGGAGGAGGGGAGAGACCCAGTACTTC	CASRPSSGRRGETQYF
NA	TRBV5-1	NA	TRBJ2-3	TGCGCCAGCAGCTCGGACAGCAGCACAGATGCGCAGTATTTT	CASSSDSSTDAQYF
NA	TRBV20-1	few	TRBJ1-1	TGCAGTGCTAGACCTAGCGGACGGGGCACTGAAGCTTTCTTT	CSARPSGRGTEAFF